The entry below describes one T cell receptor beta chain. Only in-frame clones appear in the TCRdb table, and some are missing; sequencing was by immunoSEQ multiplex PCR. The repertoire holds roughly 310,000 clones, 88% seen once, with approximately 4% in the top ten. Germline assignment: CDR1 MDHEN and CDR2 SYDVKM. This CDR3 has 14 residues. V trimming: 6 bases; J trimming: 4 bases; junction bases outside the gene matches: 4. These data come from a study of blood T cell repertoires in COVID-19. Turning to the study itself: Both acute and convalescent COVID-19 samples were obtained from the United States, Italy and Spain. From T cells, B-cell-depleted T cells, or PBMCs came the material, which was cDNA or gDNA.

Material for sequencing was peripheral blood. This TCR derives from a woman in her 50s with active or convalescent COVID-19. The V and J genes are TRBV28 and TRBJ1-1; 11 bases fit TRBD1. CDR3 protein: CASSPGTGGTEAFF. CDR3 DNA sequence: TGTGCCAGCAGCCCGGGGACAGGGGGCACTGAAGCTTTCTTT.